Reported below is one TCR beta chain. Antigen unknown. These data belong to a study of T cell responses to AZD1222 COVID-19 vaccine. Broader study findings: Spike-specific TCR breadth and depth went up after people got two AZD1222 doses. Clonal diversity may have been underestimated, and the donors were mostly white British, with more females than males. Reports say nearly half of spike-specific TCRs go after unmutated variant regions.

Second-dose recipients at about 4 or about 12 weeks were treated as one pooled group. Germline V gene data show CDR1 as LNHDA and CDR2 as SQIVND (reference sequence). This CDR3 is 15 amino acids long. Unmatched junction bases numbered 5, after V lost 3 bases and J lost 2 bases. Data came from immunoSEQ multiplex PCR; TCRdb stores just in-frame clones and leaves some out. In the table there are 95,000 to 150,000 clones, about 92% of which are singletons. The J gene is TRBJ2-5, the V gene TRBV19; 8 positions match TRBD1. The sequence derives from an adult who received the AZD1222 COVID-19 vaccine. The specimen was peripheral blood, collected 28 days after the second AZD1222 dose. The CDR3 loop is CASSILQGGQETQYF. The CDR3 nucleotides read TGTGCCAGTAGTATTTTACAGGGGGGTCAAGAGACCCAGTACTTC.